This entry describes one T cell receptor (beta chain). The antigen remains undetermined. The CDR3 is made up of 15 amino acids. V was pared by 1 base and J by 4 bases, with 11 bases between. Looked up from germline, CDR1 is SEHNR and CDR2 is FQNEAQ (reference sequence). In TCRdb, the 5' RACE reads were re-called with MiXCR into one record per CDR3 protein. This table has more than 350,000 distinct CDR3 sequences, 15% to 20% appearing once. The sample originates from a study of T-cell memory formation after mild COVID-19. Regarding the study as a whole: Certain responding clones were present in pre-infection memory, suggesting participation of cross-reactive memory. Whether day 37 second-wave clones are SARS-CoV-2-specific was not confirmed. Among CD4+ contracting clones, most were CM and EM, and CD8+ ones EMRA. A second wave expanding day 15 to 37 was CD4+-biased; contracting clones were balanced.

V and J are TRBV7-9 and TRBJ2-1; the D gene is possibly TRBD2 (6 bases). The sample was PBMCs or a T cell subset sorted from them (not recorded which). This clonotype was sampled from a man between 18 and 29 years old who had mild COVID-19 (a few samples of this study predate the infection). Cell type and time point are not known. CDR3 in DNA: TGTGCCAGCAGCTTAGGTCGCGGGGAGTACAATGAGCAGTTCTTC. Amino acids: CASSLGRGEYNEQFF.